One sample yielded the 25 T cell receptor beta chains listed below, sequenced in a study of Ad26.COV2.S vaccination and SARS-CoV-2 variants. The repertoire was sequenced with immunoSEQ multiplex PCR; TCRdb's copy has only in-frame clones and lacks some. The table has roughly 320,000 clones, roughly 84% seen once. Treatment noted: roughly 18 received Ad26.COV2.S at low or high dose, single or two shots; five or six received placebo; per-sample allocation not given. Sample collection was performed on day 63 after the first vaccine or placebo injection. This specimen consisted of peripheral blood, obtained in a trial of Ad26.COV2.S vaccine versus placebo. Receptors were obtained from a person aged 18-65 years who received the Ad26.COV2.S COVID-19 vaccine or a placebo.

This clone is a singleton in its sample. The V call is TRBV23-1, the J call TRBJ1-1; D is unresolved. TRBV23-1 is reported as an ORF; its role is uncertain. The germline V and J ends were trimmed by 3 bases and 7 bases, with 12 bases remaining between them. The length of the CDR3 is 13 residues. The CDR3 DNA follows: TGCGCCAGCAGTCATTATGGACGGTGTGAAGCTTTCTTT. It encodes CASSHYGRCEAFF.

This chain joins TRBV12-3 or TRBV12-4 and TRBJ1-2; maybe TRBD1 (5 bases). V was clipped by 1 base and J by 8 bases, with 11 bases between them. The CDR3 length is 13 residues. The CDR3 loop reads CASSLGTPGGYTF. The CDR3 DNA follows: TGTGCCAGCAGTTTAGGGACACCGGGGGGCTACACCTTC.

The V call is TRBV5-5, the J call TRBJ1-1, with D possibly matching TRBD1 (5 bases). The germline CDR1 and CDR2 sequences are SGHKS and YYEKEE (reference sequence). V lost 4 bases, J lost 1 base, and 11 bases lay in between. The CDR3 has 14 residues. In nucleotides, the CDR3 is TGTGCCAGCAGCCCCTGGGGGGGGAACACTGAAGCTTTCTTT. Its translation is CASSPWGGNTEAFF.

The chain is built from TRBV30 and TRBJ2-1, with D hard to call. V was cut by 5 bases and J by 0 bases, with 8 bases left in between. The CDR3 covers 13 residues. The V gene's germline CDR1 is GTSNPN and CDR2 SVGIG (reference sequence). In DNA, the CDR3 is TGTGCCTGGCGAAGACCCTCCTACAATGAGCAGTTCTTC. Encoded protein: CAWRRPSYNEQFF.

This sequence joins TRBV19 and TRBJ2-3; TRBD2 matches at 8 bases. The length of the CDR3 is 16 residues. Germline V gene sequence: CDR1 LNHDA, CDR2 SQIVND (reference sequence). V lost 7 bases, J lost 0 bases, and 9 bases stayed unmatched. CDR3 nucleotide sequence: TGTGCCAGTACCGAGCGGGGGAGCGTAAGCACAGATACGCAGTATTTT. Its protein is CASTERGSVSTDTQYF.

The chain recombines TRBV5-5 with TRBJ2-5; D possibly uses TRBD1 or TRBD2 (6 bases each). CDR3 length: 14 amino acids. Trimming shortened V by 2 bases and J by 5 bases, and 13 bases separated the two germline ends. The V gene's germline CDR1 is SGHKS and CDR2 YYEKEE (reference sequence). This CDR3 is CASSFLGGTETQYF. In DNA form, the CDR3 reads TGTGCCAGCAGCTTCTTAGGGGGGACGGAGACCCAGTACTTC.

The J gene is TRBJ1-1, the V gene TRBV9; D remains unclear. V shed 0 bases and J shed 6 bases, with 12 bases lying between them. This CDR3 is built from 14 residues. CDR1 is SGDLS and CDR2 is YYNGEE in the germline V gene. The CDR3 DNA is TGTGCCAGCAGCGTAGGAGGGTTTAGGTCTGAAGCTTTCTTT. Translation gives CASSVGGFRSEAFF.

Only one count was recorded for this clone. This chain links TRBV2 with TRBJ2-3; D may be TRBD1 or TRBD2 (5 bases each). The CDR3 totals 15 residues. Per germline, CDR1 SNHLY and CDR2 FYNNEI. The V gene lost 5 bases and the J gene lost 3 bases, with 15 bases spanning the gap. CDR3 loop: CASSTGTRRTDTQYF. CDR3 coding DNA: TGTGCCAGCAGTACCGGGACCCGTAGGACAGATACGCAGTATTTT.

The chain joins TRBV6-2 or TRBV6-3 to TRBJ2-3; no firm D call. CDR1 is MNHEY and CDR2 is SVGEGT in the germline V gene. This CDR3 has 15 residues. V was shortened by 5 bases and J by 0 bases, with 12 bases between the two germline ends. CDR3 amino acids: CASSPWVGSTDTQYF. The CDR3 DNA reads TGTGCCAGCAGTCCCTGGGTCGGTAGCACAGATACGCAGTATTTT.

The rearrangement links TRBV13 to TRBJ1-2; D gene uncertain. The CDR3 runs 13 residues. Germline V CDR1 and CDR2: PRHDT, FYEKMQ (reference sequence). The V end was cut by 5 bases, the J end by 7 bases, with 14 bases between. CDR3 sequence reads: CASSLGHQSGYTF. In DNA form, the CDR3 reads TGTGCCAGCAGCCTCGGTCACCAGAGTGGCTACACCTTC.

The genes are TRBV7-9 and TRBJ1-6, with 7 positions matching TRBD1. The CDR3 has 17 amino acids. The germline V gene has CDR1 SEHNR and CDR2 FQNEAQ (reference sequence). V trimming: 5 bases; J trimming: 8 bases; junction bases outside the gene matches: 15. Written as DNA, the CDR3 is TGTGCCAGCAGCCGGGGGCTTAGACAGGGAATTTATTCACCCCTCCACTTT. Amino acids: CASSRGLRQGIYSPLHF.

CDR3 loop: CASSDRTGGIGKTQYF. For the CDR3, the DNA is TGTGCCAGCAGTGACCGGACAGGGGGCATAGGAAAGACCCAGTACTTC. V gene TRBV6-1 combines with J gene TRBJ2-5; 11 bases align to TRBD1. The germline CDR1 and CDR2 sequences are MNHNS and SASEGT. V lost 3 bases, J lost 6 bases, and 9 bases stayed unmatched. This CDR3 has 16 amino acids.

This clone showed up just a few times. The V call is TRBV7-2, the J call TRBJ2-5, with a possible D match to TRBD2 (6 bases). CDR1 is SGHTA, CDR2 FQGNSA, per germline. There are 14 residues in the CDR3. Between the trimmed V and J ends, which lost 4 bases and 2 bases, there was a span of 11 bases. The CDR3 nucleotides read TGTGCCAGCAGCTCGGGACTGATACAAGAGACCCAGTACTTC. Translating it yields CASSSGLIQETQYF.

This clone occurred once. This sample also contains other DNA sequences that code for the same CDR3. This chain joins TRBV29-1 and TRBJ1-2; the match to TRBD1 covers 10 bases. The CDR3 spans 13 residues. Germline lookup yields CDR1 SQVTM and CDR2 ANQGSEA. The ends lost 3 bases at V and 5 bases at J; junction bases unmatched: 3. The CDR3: CSVEDRGGYGYTF. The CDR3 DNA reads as TGCAGCGTTGAGGACAGGGGGGGGTATGGCTACACCTTC.

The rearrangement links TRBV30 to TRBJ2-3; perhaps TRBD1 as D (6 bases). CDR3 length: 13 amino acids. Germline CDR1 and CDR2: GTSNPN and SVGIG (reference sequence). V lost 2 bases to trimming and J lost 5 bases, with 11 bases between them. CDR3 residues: CAWSQGYRDTQYF. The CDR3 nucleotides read TGTGCCTGGAGTCAGGGGTACAGAGATACGCAGTATTTT. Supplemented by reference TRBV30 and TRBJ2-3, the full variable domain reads SQTIHQWPATLVQPVGSPLSLECTVEGTSNPNLYWYRQAAGRGLQLLFYSVGIGQISSEVPQNLSASRPQDRQFILSSKKLLLSDSGFYLCAWSQGYRDTQYFGPGTRLTVL.

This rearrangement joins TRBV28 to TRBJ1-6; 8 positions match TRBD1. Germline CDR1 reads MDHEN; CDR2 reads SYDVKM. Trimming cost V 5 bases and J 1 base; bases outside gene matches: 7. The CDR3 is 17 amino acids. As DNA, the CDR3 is TGTGCCAGCAGTCCATCTCAGGGGGCATCCTATAATTCACCCCTCCACTTT. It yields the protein CASSPSQGASYNSPLHF.

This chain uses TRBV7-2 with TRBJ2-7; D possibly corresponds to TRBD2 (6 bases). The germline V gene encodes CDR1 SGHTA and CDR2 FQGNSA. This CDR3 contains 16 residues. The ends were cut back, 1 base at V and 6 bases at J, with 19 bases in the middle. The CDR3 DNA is TGTGCCAGCAGCTTAGGCGGGACTCCCTCCCTTGCCGAGCAGTACTTC. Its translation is CASSLGGTPSLAEQYF.

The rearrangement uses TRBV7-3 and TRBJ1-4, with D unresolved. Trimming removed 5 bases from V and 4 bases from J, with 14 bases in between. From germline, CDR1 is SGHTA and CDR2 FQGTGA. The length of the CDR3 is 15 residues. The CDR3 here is CASSRGNGINEKLFF. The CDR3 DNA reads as TGTGCCAGCAGCCGCGGCAACGGAATTAATGAAAAACTGTTTTTT.

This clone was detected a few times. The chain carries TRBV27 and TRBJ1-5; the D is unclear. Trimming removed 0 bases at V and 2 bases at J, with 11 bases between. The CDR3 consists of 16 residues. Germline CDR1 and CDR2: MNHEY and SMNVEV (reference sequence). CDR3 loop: CASSLSPIGGNQPQHF. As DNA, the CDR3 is TGTGCCAGCAGTTTATCCCCAATCGGGGGCAATCAGCCCCAGCATTTT.

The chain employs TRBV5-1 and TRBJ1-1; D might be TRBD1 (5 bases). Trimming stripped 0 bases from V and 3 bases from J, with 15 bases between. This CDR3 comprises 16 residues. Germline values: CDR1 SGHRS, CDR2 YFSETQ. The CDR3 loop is CASSLVSGERDTEAFF. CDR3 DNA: TGCGCCAGCAGCTTGGTCTCGGGGGAAAGAGACACTGAAGCTTTCTTT.

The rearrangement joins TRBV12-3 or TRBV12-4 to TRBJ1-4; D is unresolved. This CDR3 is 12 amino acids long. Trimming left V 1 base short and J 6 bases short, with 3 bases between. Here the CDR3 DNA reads TGTGCCAGCAGTTTAGGTCATGAAAAACTGTTTTTT. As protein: CASSLGHEKLFF.

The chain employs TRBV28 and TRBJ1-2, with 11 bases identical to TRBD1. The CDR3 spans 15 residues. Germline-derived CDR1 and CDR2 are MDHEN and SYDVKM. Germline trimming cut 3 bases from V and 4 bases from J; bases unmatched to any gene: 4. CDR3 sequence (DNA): TGTGCCAGCAGTTTGCGGACAGGGGGCGGCTATGGCTACACCTTC. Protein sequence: CASSLRTGGGYGYTF.

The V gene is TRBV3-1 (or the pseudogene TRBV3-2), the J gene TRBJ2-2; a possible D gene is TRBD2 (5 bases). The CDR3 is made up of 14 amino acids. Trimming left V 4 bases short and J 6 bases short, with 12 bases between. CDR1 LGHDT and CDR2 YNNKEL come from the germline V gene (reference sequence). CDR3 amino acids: CASSRLSGSGELFF. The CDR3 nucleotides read TGTGCCAGCAGCCGACTAAGTGGGTCCGGGGAGCTGTTTTTT.

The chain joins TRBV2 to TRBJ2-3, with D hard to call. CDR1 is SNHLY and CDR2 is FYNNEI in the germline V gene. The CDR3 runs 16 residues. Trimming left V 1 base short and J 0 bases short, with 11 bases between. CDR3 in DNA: TGTGCCAGCAGTGAAGGGAATACCCTGAGCACAGATACGCAGTATTTT. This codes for CASSEGNTLSTDTQYF.

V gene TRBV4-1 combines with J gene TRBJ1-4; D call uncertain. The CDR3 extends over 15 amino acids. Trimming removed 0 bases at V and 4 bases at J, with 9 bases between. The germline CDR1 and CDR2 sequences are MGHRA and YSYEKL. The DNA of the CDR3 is TGCGCCAGCAGCCAAGAAAGAGGGAGTAATGAAAAACTGTTTTTT. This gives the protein CASSQERGSNEKLFF.